A selection of T cell receptor beta chains follows, all from one sample in a study of blood T cell repertoires in COVID-19. TCRdb's table, derived via immunoSEQ multiplex PCR, lists solely in-frame clones and lacks some. Seen here are more than 300,000 clones, more than 75% observed once, and the top ten hold 1.2%. The sequenced material came from PBMCs or T cells enriched from blood (not recorded which). The receptors shown here come from a woman in her late teens or twenties who had recovered from COVID-19. Both conserved end residues are part of each CDR3. The D gene is left open where the match is weak. Only part of the rows carry a size: once, few, many, or a class if the clone is expanded.

TRBV19	TRBJ1-2	TRBD1	-	CASSLQGAYGYTF	TGTGCCAGTAGTTTGCAGGGGGCTTACGGCTACACCTTC
TRBV5-5	TRBJ2-7	TRBD1	-	CASSSLGQGDYEQYF	TGTGCCAGCAGCTCCCTTGGACAGGGTGATTACGAGCAGTACTTC
TRBV7-9	TRBJ1-3	-	-	CASSLAGTGNTIYF	TGTGCCAGCAGCTTAGCCGGGACTGGAAACACCATATATTTT
TRBV28	TRBJ2-2	-	once	CASITGGGWNTGELFF	TGTGCCAGCATCACAGGAGGGGGCTGGAACACCGGGGAGCTGTTTTTT
TRBV2	TRBJ2-7	-	-	CASSEARRSYEQYF	TGTGCCAGCAGTGAGGCCCGGAGGTCCTACGAGCAGTACTTC
TRBV19	TRBJ1-3	TRBD1	once	CASSGDSLFGNTIYF	TGTGCCAGTAGTGGGGACAGCCTATTTGGAAACACCATATATTTT
TRBV19	TRBJ2-7	TRBD1	-	CASSTPRDSSNEQYF	TGTGCCAGTAGTACACCGAGGGACAGTTCTAACGAGCAGTACTTC
TRBV5-4	TRBJ1-6	-	-	CASSLGQAAVGPLHF	TGTGCCAGCAGCTTGGGACAGGCCGCCGTCGGCCCCCTCCACTTT
TRBV9	TRBJ1-3	TRBD1	-	CASSLLDSGQGKNTIYF	TGTGCCAGCAGCCTCTTAGACTCGGGACAGGGGAAAAACACCATATATTTT
TRBV25-1	TRBJ2-7	-	-	CASSGNRESGEQYF	TGTGCCAGCAGTGGTAACAGGGAATCGGGGGAGCAGTACTTC
TRBV4-1	TRBJ2-1	-	-	CASSQGGEYNEQFF	TGCGCCAGCAGCCAGGGCGGGGAATACAATGAGCAGTTCTTC
TRBV30	TRBJ1-2	-	-	CAWSRELGYTF	TGTGCCTGGAGCCGGGAGTTGGGCTACACCTTC
TRBV7-8	TRBJ1-3	-	-	CASSLTSLTGYGNTIYF	TGTGCCAGCAGCTTAACCTCTCTTACAGGGTACGGAAACACCATATATTTT
TRBV5-1	TRBJ1-2	TRBD1	once	CASSPGQARDYGYTF	TGCGCCAGCAGCCCCGGACAGGCGAGGGACTATGGCTACACCTTC
TRBV7-8	TRBJ1-5	TRBD1	-	CASSFLVWTGGVIDNQPQHF	TGTGCCAGCAGCTTCCTAGTCTGGACAGGGGGCGTCATTGACAATCAGCCCCAGCATTTT
TRBV5-4	TRBJ1-1	-	few	CASSPPLSTEAFF	TGTGCCAGCAGCCCCCCACTAAGTACTGAAGCTTTCTTT
TRBV30	TRBJ1-2	TRBD1	once	CAWSGDRDNYGYTF	TGTGCCTGGAGTGGGGACAGAGATAACTATGGCTACACCTTC
TRBV18	TRBJ1-1	-	-	CASSPQGGENTEAFF	TGTGCCAGCTCACCTCAGGGAGGGGAGAACACTGAAGCTTTCTTT
TRBV7-6	TRBJ1-1	-	-	CASSPTGMNTEAFF	TGTGCCAGCAGCCCAACAGGGATGAACACTGAAGCTTTCTTT
TRBV7-9	TRBJ1-1	TRBD1	-	CAGDSVEAFF	TGTGCCGGGGACAGCGTCGAAGCTTTCTTT
TRBV6-5	TRBJ2-7	-	-	CASSYSDSTYEQYF	TGTGCCAGCAGTTACTCGGACAGTACCTACGAGCAGTACTTC
TRBV2	TRBJ1-5	-	few	CASSTDRGSNQPQHF	TGTGCCAGCAGCACGGATAGGGGAAGCAATCAGCCCCAGCATTTT